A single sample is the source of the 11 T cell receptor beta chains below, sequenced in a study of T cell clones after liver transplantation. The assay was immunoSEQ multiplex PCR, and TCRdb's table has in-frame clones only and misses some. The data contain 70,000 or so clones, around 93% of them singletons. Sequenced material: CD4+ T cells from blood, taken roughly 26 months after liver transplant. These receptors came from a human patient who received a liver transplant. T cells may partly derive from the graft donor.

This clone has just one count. The CDR3 spells CASSLEGDPSGNTIYF. The CDR3 region has the DNA TGCGCCAGCAGCTTGGAAGGGGACCCCTCTGGAAACACCATATATTTT. V and J are TRBV5-1 and TRBJ1-3, with a weak D call TRBD1 (5 bases). This CDR3 is built from 16 residues. Germline lookup yields CDR1 SGHRS and CDR2 YFSETQ. V lost 0 bases and J lost 0, with 10 bases in between.

Written as DNA, the CDR3 is TGCGCCAGCAGCTATACACTCGGTTTGGGACTAGCGGGACGAAGCACAGATACGCAGTATTTT. Translated: CASSYTLGLGLAGRSTDTQYF. This chain uses TRBV5-1 with TRBJ2-3, with 13 bases that match TRBD2. Trimming removed 3 bases from V and 0 bases from J; junction bases left unmatched: 16. Germline values: CDR1 SGHRS, CDR2 YFSETQ. The CDR3 has 21 residues.

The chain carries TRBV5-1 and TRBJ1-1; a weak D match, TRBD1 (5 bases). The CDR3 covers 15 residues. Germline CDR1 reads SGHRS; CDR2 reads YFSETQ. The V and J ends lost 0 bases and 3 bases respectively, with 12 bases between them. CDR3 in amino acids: CASSLGGAGDTEAFF. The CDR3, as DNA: TGCGCCAGCAGCTTGGGCGGGGCTGGGGACACTGAAGCTTTCTTT.

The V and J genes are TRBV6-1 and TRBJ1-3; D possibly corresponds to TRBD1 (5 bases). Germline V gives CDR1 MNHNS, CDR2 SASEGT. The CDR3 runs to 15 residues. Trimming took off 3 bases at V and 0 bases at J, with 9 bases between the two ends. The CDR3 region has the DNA TGTGCCAGCAGTGAGACAGACTTCTCTGGAAACACCATATATTTT. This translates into CASSETDFSGNTIYF.

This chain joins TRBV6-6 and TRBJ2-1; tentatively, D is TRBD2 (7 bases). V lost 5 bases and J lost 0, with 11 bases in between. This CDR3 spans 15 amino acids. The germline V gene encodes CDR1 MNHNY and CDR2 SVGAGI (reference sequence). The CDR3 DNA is TGTGCCAGCAGTAAAGGGGGGGCCTCCTACAATGAGCAGTTCTTC. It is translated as CASSKGGASYNEQFF.

CDR3 sequence: CASKPLLQGGWETQYF. CDR3 bases: TGTGCCAGCAAACCACTCCTACAGGGAGGATGGGAGACCCAGTACTTC. The V call is TRBV27, the J call TRBJ2-5, with D perhaps matching TRBD1 or TRBD2 (6 bases each). The V gene lost 7 bases and the J gene lost 5 bases, with 23 bases spanning the gap. Germline assignment: CDR1 MNHEY and CDR2 SMNVEV (reference sequence). The CDR3 runs 16 residues.

As DNA, the CDR3 is TGTGCCAGTAAAGACAGGGCGGGCACCGGGGAGCTGTTTTTT. It is translated as CASKDRAGTGELFF. The V gene is TRBV19, the J gene TRBJ2-2; 7 bases line up with TRBD1. V was pared by 7 bases and J by 4 bases, with 6 bases of the junction left unmatched. CDR3 size: 14 residues. CDR1 is LNHDA, CDR2 SQIVND, per germline (reference sequence).

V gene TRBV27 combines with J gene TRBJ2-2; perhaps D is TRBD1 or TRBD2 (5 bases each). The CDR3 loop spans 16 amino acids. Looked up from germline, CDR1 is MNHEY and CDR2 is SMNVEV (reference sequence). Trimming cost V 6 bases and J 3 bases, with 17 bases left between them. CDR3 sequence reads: CASSPGPGRDTGELFF. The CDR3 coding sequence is TGTGCCAGCAGCCCTGGTCCGGGGCGCGACACCGGGGAGCTGTTTTTT.

CDR3 in DNA: TGCGCCAGCAGGGATCTAGCGGGAGACACTCACGAGCAGTACTTC. This gives the protein CASRDLAGDTHEQYF. The rearrangement uses TRBV5-1 and TRBJ2-7; 10 bases match TRBD2. The V and J ends lost 5 bases and 5 bases, in that order; junction bases with no gene match: 10. Germline values: CDR1 SGHRS, CDR2 YFSETQ. CDR3 length: 15 amino acids.

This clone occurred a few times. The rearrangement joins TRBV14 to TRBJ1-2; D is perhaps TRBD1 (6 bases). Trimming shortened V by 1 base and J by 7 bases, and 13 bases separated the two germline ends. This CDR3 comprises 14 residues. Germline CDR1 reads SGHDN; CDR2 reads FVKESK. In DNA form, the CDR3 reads TGTGCCAGCAGCCAAGTCGTCAGGGGCCCTGGCTACACCTTC. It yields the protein CASSQVVRGPGYTF.

The CDR3 coding sequence is TGTGCCAGCAGCCGCCCCGGGACAGGAATGGTGGATGAGCAGTTCTTC. Translating gives CASSRPGTGMVDEQFF. The chain links TRBV9 to TRBJ2-1; TRBD1 matches at 8 bases. The CDR3 is 16 amino acids. Germline trimming cut 4 bases from V and 8 bases from J; bases unmatched to any gene: 14. Germline V gene sequence: CDR1 SGDLS, CDR2 YYNGEE.